Following are 8 T cell receptor beta chains from one sample sequenced in a study of identical twins. TCRdb re-called the 5' RACE reads with MiXCR, one entry per CDR3 protein. The sample lists 1.5 million or so distinct CDR3 sequences, about 31% occurring once. The sequencing input was cord blood. The origin of the receptors is a newborn girl in good health.

This clonotype was picked up a small number of times. V and J are TRBV5-1 and TRBJ2-1; D is unclear. The germline V gene encodes CDR1 SGHRS and CDR2 YFSETQ. V lost 1 base and J 5 bases, leaving 10 bases between the germline ends. The CDR3 extends over 14 amino acids. The CDR3 region is CASSLSPRDNEQFF. DNA of the CDR3: TGCGCCAGCAGCTTGAGTCCTAGAGACAATGAGCAGTTCTTC.

The chain employs TRBV2 and TRBJ1-6; 8 bases are shared with TRBD1. J lost 12 bases, V lost 1 base, and 8 bases had no gene match. CDR1 SNHLY and CDR2 FYNNEI come from the germline V gene. CDR3 size: 15 residues. As DNA, the CDR3 is TGTGCCAGCAGTGAAGAGACAGGGGCTCTTGAACCCCTCCACTTT. Its translation: CASSEETGALEPLHF. The complete variable domain, with remaining parts taken from reference TRBV2 and TRBJ1-6, reads EPEVTQTPSHQVTQMGQEVILRCVPISNHLYFYWYRQILGQKVEFLVSFYNNEISEKSEIFDDQFSVERPDGSNFTLKIRSTKLEDSAMYFCASSEETGALEPLHFGNGTRLTVT.

The rearrangement joins TRBV20-1 to TRBJ2-7, with TRBD1 identical over 8 bases. Germline lookup yields CDR1 DFQATT and CDR2 SNEGSKA (reference sequence). Losses at the gene ends were 0 bases for V and 3 bases for J; bases not matched to a gene: 4. CDR3 length: 14 amino acids. For the CDR3, the DNA is TGCAGTGCTAGAGATGACAGGGGAAACTACGAGCAGTACTTC. Protein: CSARDDRGNYEQYF.

The table lists this clonotype with a few counts. V usage is TRBV27 and J usage is TRBJ1-2; D gene ambiguous. Deletions cut 5 bases from V and 4 bases from J, with 14 bases between. Germline values: CDR1 MNHEY, CDR2 SMNVEV (reference sequence). CDR3 length equals 14 residues. CDR3 DNA: TGTGCCAGCAGTCAGCGTCCCACTTCCTATGGCTACACCTTC. Translation: CASSQRPTSYGYTF.

V is TRBV20-1 and J is TRBJ1-1; D is uncertain. The CDR3 is made up of 14 amino acids. The germline gives CDR1 DFQATT, CDR2 SNEGSKA (reference sequence). The V end was cut by 3 bases, the J end by 0 bases, with 11 bases between. CDR3 sequence (DNA): TGCAGTGCTAGTGCGCCCTGGGTGAACACTGAAGCTTTCTTT. Its protein product is CSASAPWVNTEAFF.

J is TRBJ2-7 and V is TRBV13; 13 nucleotides match TRBD2. Germline CDR1 reads PRHDT; CDR2 reads FYEKMQ (reference sequence). With V trimmed by 2 bases and J by 3 bases, 4 bases remained unmatched. This CDR3 spans 16 amino acids. The DNA of the CDR3 is TGTGCCAGCAGCTTAATGACTAGCGGGGGGAACTACGAGCAGTACTTC. It is translated as CASSLMTSGGNYEQYF.

This clonotype was picked up many times. The rearrangement uses TRBV27 and TRBJ2-1; 8 bases are shared with TRBD2. Trimming removed 5 bases from V and 4 bases from J; junction bases left unmatched: 7. This CDR3 has 15 amino acids. Germline-derived CDR1 and CDR2 are MNHEY and SMNVEV (reference sequence). This CDR3 is CASSPLAEVYNEQFF. The CDR3 nucleotides are TGTGCCAGCAGTCCACTAGCGGAGGTATACAATGAGCAGTTCTTC.

To note about this clonotype: One base away lies a much larger clone, so this may be a sequencing read error. The V call is TRBV12-3 or TRBV12-4, the J call TRBJ2-3; D remains unclear. The CDR3 covers 11 residues. Trimming removed 9 bases from V and 8 bases from J, with 12 bases in between. CDR3 loop: CASGPGPTQYF. As DNA, the CDR3 is TGTGCCAGTGGACCCGGACCTACGCAGTATTTT.